These 29 T cell receptor beta chains came from one sample sequenced in a study of CD8 T cells in Susac syndrome. Random-hexamer reverse transcription was applied to roughly 0.5 to 1 ug RNA. TCRdb redid the calling of the immunoSEQ multiplex PCR reads with MiXCR, one entry per CDR3 protein. Among 100,000 to 150,000 distinct CDR3 sequences listed, 90% to 95% were seen once. Material: CD4+ T cells from PBMCs. The receptors stem from a human donor in good health.

J is TRBJ1-3 and V is TRBV14; a weak D match, TRBD1 (5 bases). Germline V CDR1 and CDR2: SGHDN, FVKESK. Trimming left V 4 bases short and J 7 bases short, with 14 bases between. The CDR3 extends over 14 amino acids. CDR3: CASSPLGPGNTIYF. The CDR3 DNA sequence: TGTGCCAGCAGCCCCCTGGGACCCGGGAACACCATATATTTT.

This chain links TRBV3-1 with TRBJ1-4; maybe TRBD1 (6 bases). The ends were cut back, 4 bases at V and 9 bases at J, with 9 bases in the middle. The CDR3 runs to 12 residues. Germline-derived CDR1 and CDR2 are LGHDT and YNNKEL (reference sequence). The CDR3 DNA is TGTGCCAGCAGCCTGGGGGCGAAAAAACTGTTTTTT. Its translation is CASSLGAKKLFF.

The chain uses TRBV5-1 and TRBJ2-3; D remains unclear. The CDR3 sequence is 11 residues long. CDR1 is SGHRS and CDR2 is YFSETQ in the germline V gene. Trimming removed 1 base from V and 7 bases from J, with 4 bases in between. CDR3 residues: CASSLQNTQYF. CDR3 nucleotide sequence: TGCGCCAGCAGCTTGCAGAATACGCAGTATTTT.

The V gene is TRBV2, the J gene TRBJ2-3; TRBD2 might be the D (5 bases). V was cut by 5 bases and J by 2 bases, with 11 bases left in between. The germline V gene has CDR1 SNHLY and CDR2 FYNNEI. This CDR3 region has 14 residues. The CDR3: CASSPSGLTDTQYF. CDR3 nucleotide sequence: TGTGCCAGCAGTCCCAGCGGCCTCACAGATACGCAGTATTTT.

The rearrangement links TRBV19 to TRBJ1-4, with a possible D match to TRBD1 (6 bases). The CDR3 length is 13 residues. V lost 9 bases to trimming and J lost 8 bases, with 16 bases between them. From germline, CDR1 is LNHDA and CDR2 SQIVND (reference sequence). CDR3 coding DNA: TGTGCCAGCAGGACAGCCGCTAGAGAAAAACTGTTTTTT. Translated: CASRTAAREKLFF.

The V and J genes are TRBV18 and TRBJ2-7, with 7 bases fitting TRBD1. The CDR3 sequence is 14 residues long. Germline V gene data show CDR1 as KGHSH and CDR2 as LQKENI. Trimming cost V 4 bases and J 4 bases; bases outside gene matches: 7. As DNA, the CDR3 is TGTGCCAGCTCACGAGGGACAGATACTTACGAGCAGTACTTC. Translation: CASSRGTDTYEQYF.

A single count supports this clonotype. The chain links TRBV18 to TRBJ2-7; no clear D gene. CDR1 KGHSH and CDR2 LQKENI come from the germline V gene. The CDR3 has 15 amino acids. V was trimmed by 0 bases and J by 5 bases, leaving 14 bases between them. CDR3 amino acids: CASSPPNVLQHEQYF. In DNA form, the CDR3 reads TGTGCCAGCTCACCACCGAATGTCCTGCAACACGAGCAGTACTTC.

The gene calls are TRBV15 and TRBJ1-3; D uncertain. Trimming pared 3 bases from V and 6 bases from J, leaving 6 bases between. This CDR3 region has 12 residues. CDR1 is LNHNV, CDR2 YYDKDF, per germline (reference sequence). The CDR3 sequence is CATSRVQNTIYF. CDR3 bases: TGTGCCACCAGCAGGGTTCAAAACACCATATATTTT.

This chain connects TRBV5-1 to TRBJ2-5, with D possibly being TRBD1 or TRBD2 (5 bases each). Per germline, CDR1 SGHRS and CDR2 YFSETQ. V shed 6 bases and J shed 5 bases, with 14 bases lying between them. The CDR3 extends over 13 amino acids. The CDR3 DNA sequence: TGCGCCAGCATGGGGGAAGGCCTGGAGACCCAGTACTTC. This encodes CASMGEGLETQYF. Supplemented by reference TRBV5-1 and TRBJ2-5, the full variable domain reads KAGVTQTPRYLIKTRGQQVTLSCSPISGHRSVSWYQQTPGQGLQFLFEYFSETQRNKGNFPGRFSGRQFSNSRSEMNVSTLELGDSALYLCASMGEGLETQYFGPGTRLLVL.

This sequence joins TRBV28 and TRBJ2-1, with 11 bases matching TRBD2. Trimming cost V 5 bases and J 1 base; bases outside gene matches: 7. CDR3 length equals 17 residues. Germline CDR1 and CDR2: MDHEN and SYDVKM. CDR3 in amino acids: CASSPAGLAVSYNEQFF. CDR3 sequence (DNA): TGTGCCAGCAGTCCCGCGGGACTAGCGGTTTCCTACAATGAGCAGTTCTTC.

The V call is TRBV4-1, the J call TRBJ1-1; D unresolved. Germline CDR1 and CDR2: MGHRA and YSYEKL. The ends were cut back, 5 bases at V and 5 bases at J, with 18 bases in the middle. The CDR3 loop spans 15 amino acids. Written as DNA, the CDR3 is TGCGCCAGCAGCTCCCCGCCGGGGATGGGGACTGAAGCTTTCTTT. This translates into CASSSPPGMGTEAFF.

The chain employs TRBV7-9 and TRBJ2-3, with TRBD2 matching 10 bases. The CDR3 runs 14 residues. Trimming cost V 5 bases and J 5 bases; bases outside gene matches: 4. Germline loops: CDR1 SEHNR, CDR2 FQNEAQ (reference sequence). The DNA for the CDR3 is TGTGCCAGCAGCATGAGCGGGGGGGAAGATACGCAGTATTTT. Its protein product is CASSMSGGEDTQYF. The full variable domain, rest sourced from reference TRBV7-9 and TRBJ2-3, is DTGVSQNPRHKITKRGQNVTFRCDPISEHNRLYWYRQTLGQGPEFLTYFQNEAQLEKSRLLSDRFSAERPKGSFSTLEIQRTEQGDSAMYLCASSMSGGEDTQYFGPGTRLTVL.

The J gene is TRBJ2-7, the V gene TRBV7-8; D call uncertain. Trimming removed 5 bases at V and 3 bases at J, with 5 bases between. CDR1 is SGHVS and CDR2 is FQNEAQ in the germline V gene. The CDR3 is made up of 11 amino acids. The CDR3 spells CASSIGYEQYF. The CDR3 DNA follows: TGTGCCAGCAGCATTGGCTACGAGCAGTACTTC. The full variable domain, rest sourced from reference TRBV7-8 and TRBJ2-7, is GAGVSQSPRYKVAKRGQDVALRCDPISGHVSLFWYQQALGQGPEFLTYFQNEAQLDKSGLPSDRFFAERPEGSVSTLKIQRTQQEDSAVYLCASSIGYEQYFGPGTRLTVT.

The V and J genes are TRBV3-1 and TRBJ2-5, with 10 bases matching TRBD2. CDR1 and CDR2 from the germline V gene are LGHDT and YNNKEL (reference sequence). The CDR3 loop spans 15 amino acids. The V and J ends lost 2 bases and 7 bases, in that order; junction bases with no gene match: 7. In DNA form, the CDR3 reads TGTGCCAGCAGCCAACCGGCTAGCGGGAGTGGGACCCAGTACTTC. Translation: CASSQPASGSGTQYF.

The chain carries TRBV23-1 and TRBJ1-3; no reliable D call. TRBV23-1 is sorted into the ORF group, with uncertain function. The CDR3 loop spans 13 amino acids. The CDR3: CAGGQRSGNTIYF. For the CDR3, the DNA is TGCGCTGGAGGGCAGCGCTCTGGAAACACCATATATTTT.

This clonotype came up once. This rearrangement joins TRBV6-5 to TRBJ2-1; 7 bases are a match to TRBD1. The CDR3 spans 14 residues. Germline V gives CDR1 MNHEY, CDR2 SVGAGI. J gave up 9 bases and V 7 bases, and 12 bases lay outside the gene matches. CDR3 sequence reads: CASTARTGYGEQFF. For the CDR3, the DNA is TGTGCCAGCACCGCCCGGACAGGCTACGGTGAGCAGTTCTTC.

The V and J genes are TRBV2 and TRBJ1-2, with 8 bases matching TRBD1. Germline V lookup: CDR1 SNHLY, CDR2 FYNNEI. V dropped 7 bases and J dropped 7; count of bases not matched to a gene: 5. This CDR3 comprises 12 residues. CDR3 region: CASMTGALGYTF. The CDR3, as DNA: TGTGCCAGCATGACAGGGGCGCTTGGCTACACCTTC.

The rearrangement joins TRBV15 to TRBJ2-5; D is ambiguous. The germline V and J ends were trimmed by 1 base and 5 bases, with 14 bases remaining between them. The CDR3 runs 15 residues. Germline V CDR1 and CDR2: LNHNV, YYDKDF (reference sequence). CDR3 sequence: CATSRVVWRAETQYF. CDR3 DNA sequence: TGTGCCACCAGCAGAGTGGTTTGGAGAGCGGAGACCCAGTACTTC.

The J gene is TRBJ2-1, the V gene TRBV10-3, with 7 bases fitting TRBD1. Germline V gene data show CDR1 as ENHRY and CDR2 as SYGVKD. The CDR3 runs to 14 residues. J gave up 8 bases and V 5 bases, and 9 bases lay outside the gene matches. The CDR3 reads CAISRQGGSDEQFF. CDR3 nucleotide sequence: TGTGCCATCAGTCGACAGGGTGGTAGTGATGAGCAGTTCTTC.

The chain couples TRBV20-1 to TRBJ2-2, with TRBD2 identical over 10 bases. CDR1 is DFQATT, CDR2 SNEGSKA, per germline (reference sequence). With V trimmed by 5 bases and J by 3 bases, 6 bases remained unmatched. The CDR3 consists of 15 residues. The CDR3 reads CSAPLAGRYTGELFF. DNA for the CDR3: TGCAGTGCTCCACTAGCGGGAAGATACACCGGGGAGCTGTTTTTT.

The chain recombines TRBV5-1 with TRBJ2-5; 8 bases map to TRBD2. This CDR3 is built from 16 residues. Per the germline V gene, CDR1 is SGHRS and CDR2 is YFSETQ. With V trimmed by 0 bases and J by 1 base, 5 bases remained unmatched. In DNA, the CDR3 is TGCGCCAGCAGCTTGGAAGGACTAGCATTCCAAGAGACCCAGTACTTC. It specifies CASSLEGLAFQETQYF.

In DNA form, the CDR3 reads TGTGCCAGCAGTTTTGGGGTCTCCTACGAGCAGTACTTC. This sequence encodes CASSFGVSYEQYF. V gene TRBV12-3 or TRBV12-4 combines with J gene TRBJ2-7, with unresolved D. The CDR3 is made up of 13 amino acids. V lost 3 bases, J lost 0 bases, and 6 bases lay in between.

CDR3 sequence: CASSLGEGTRYEQYF. In nucleotides, the CDR3 is TGTGCCAGCAGCTTAGGGGAGGGGACCCGCTACGAGCAGTACTTC. The chain has TRBV7-2 and TRBJ2-7; 7 bases line up with TRBD2. This CDR3 is 15 amino acids long. The germline CDR1 and CDR2 sequences are SGHTA and FQGNSA. V lost 1 base, J lost 3 bases, and 6 bases stayed unmatched.

The gene calls are TRBV7-9 and TRBJ1-1, with D maybe TRBD1 (6 bases). The CDR3 is 16 amino acids. Trimming removed 4 bases from V and 3 bases from J, with 18 bases in between. Germline-derived CDR1 and CDR2 are SEHNR and FQNEAQ (reference sequence). The DNA of the CDR3 is TGTGCCAGCAGCTCTCCCGGGGGGACACTCTACACTGAAGCTTTCTTT. This gives the protein CASSSPGGTLYTEAFF.

The chain is built from TRBV11-1 and TRBJ2-5; TRBD1 might be the D (5 bases). The CDR3 length is 14 residues. Germline V gene lookup returns CDR1 SGHAT and CDR2 FQDESV (reference sequence). V was shortened by 2 bases and J by 1 base, with 8 bases between the two germline ends. In DNA, the CDR3 is TGTGCCAGCAGCTTAAGACAGTTCCAAGAGACCCAGTACTTC. It is translated as CASSLRQFQETQYF. Complete variable domain (other parts from reference TRBV11-1 and TRBJ2-5): EAEVAQSPRYKITEKSQAVAFWCDPISGHATLYWYRQILGQGPELLVQFQDESVVDDSQLPKDRFSAERLKGVDSTLKIQPAELGDSAMYLCASSLRQFQETQYFGPGTRLLVL.

This chain joins TRBV20-1 and TRBJ1-1, with D unclear. Germline loops: CDR1 DFQATT, CDR2 SNEGSKA (reference sequence). The CDR3 has 12 residues. The V gene lost 6 bases and the J gene lost 4 bases, with 12 bases spanning the gap. CDR3 residues: CSALPPPTEAFF. CDR3 bases: TGCAGTGCCTTACCCCCTCCCACTGAAGCTTTCTTT.

This clonotype was counted a few times. The chain has TRBV7-2 and TRBJ2-4, with D tentatively TRBD1 (8 bases). CDR1 SGHTA and CDR2 FQGNSA come from the germline V gene. This CDR3 spans 16 amino acids. V gave up 0 bases and J gave up 6 bases, with 15 bases separating them. The CDR3 DNA sequence: TGTGCCAGCAGCTTAGCTCCAGGGGGCGGGGGAAACATTCAGTACTTC. It specifies CASSLAPGGGGNIQYF.

In its sample, this clonotype was seen once. The V call is TRBV6-5, the J call TRBJ2-7, with 10 bases identical to TRBD2. The CDR3 runs to 17 residues. Germline V CDR1 and CDR2: MNHEY, SVGAGI. Germline trimming cut 2 bases from V and 2 bases from J; bases unmatched to any gene: 9. CDR3 DNA: TGTGCCAGCAGTTACCTCCGGACTAGCGGAATTGCCTACGAGCAGTACTTC. It translates to CASSYLRTSGIAYEQYF.

CDR3 nucleotides: TGTGCCTCCGTCGGCGGGAGAGGGAGTGATGAGCAGTTCTTC. Translating it yields CASVGGRGSDEQFF. The V call is TRBV2, the J call TRBJ2-1; TRBD2 matches 7 bases. Germline assignment: CDR1 SNHLY and CDR2 FYNNEI. J was trimmed by 8 bases and V by 11 bases; bases with no gene match: 15. The CDR3 is 14 amino acids.